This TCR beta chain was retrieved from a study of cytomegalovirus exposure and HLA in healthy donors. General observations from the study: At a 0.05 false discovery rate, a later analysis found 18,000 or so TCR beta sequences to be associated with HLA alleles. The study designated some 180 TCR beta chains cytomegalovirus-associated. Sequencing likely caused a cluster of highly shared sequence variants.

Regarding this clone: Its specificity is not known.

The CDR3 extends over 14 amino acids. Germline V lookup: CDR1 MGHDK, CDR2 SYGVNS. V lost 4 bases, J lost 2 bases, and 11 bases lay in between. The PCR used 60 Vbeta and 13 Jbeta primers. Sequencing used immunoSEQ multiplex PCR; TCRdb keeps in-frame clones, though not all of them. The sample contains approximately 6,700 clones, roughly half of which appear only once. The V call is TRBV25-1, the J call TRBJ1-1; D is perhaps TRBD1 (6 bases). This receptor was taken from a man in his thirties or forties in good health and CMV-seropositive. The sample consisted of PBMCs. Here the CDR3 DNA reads TGTGCCAGCAGTGCCCTGACAGGTAACACTGAAGCTTTCTTT. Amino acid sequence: CASSALTGNTEAFF.